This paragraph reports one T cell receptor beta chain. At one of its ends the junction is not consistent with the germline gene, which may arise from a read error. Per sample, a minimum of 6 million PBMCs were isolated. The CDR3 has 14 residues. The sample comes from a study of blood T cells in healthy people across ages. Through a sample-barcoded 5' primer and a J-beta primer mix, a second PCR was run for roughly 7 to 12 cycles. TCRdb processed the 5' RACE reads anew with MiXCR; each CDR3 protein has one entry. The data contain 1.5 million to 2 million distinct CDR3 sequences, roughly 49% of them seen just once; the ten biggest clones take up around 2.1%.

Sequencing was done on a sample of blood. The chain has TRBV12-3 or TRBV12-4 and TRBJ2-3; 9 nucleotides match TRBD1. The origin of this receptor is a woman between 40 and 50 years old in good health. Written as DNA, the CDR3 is TGTGCCAGCCTCGACAGGGGGGGCGCAGACACGCAGTATTTT. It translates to CASLDRGGADTQYF.